These 5 T cell receptor beta chains originate from one sample sequenced in a study of T cell repertoires in ileal Crohn's disease. Assay used: immunoSEQ multiplex PCR; TCRdb lists only in-frame clones, some missing. The repertoire holds some 15,000 clones, with around 72% as singletons. Time point denoted: neoterminal ileum biopsy at postoperative endoscopy, about 6 months after surgery. The specimen sequenced was ileal tissue. Receptors were obtained from an adult with Crohn's disease.

V gene TRBV4-3 combines with J gene TRBJ1-5, with a possible D match to TRBD1 (6 bases). The germline gives CDR1 LGHNA, CDR2 YSLEER. The CDR3 totals 17 residues. Trimming removed 5 bases from V and 7 bases from J, with 24 bases in between. DNA for the CDR3: TGCGCCAGCAGCGAAGGGCCAGAGTCAGGGGTGGGCCAGCCCCAGCATTTT. This encodes CASSEGPESGVGQPQHF.

The rearrangement joins TRBV15 to TRBJ1-4, with unresolved D. CDR3 size: 13 residues. CDR1 LNHNV and CDR2 YYDKDF come from the germline V gene (reference sequence). V was clipped by 0 bases and J by 8 bases, with 7 bases between them. The CDR3 region has the DNA TGTGCCACCAGCAGAGAGGTAAAGGAAAAACTGTTTTTT. It yields the protein CATSREVKEKLFF.

This sequence joins TRBV29-1 and TRBJ2-3, with TRBD2 identical over 12 bases. This CDR3 is built from 15 residues. Germline loops: CDR1 SQVTM, CDR2 ANQGSEA. V lost 6 bases and J lost 2; bases outside the gene matches: 6. Here the CDR3 reads CSVRGTSGPTDTQYF. The CDR3 DNA reads TGCAGCGTCCGCGGGACTAGCGGGCCCACAGATACGCAGTATTTT.

This clone was detected only a few times. This chain links TRBV9 with TRBJ1-3; D ambiguous. Trimming left V 3 bases short and J 0 bases short, with 10 bases between. The CDR3 runs to 15 residues. Germline V gene data show CDR1 as SGDLS and CDR2 as YYNGEE. CDR3 residues: CASSADMSSGNTIYF. The CDR3 nucleotides are TGTGCCAGCAGCGCCGACATGAGCTCTGGAAACACCATATATTTT. The entire variable domain, with the rest obtained from reference TRBV9 and TRBJ1-3, is as follows: DSGVTQTPKHLITATGQRVTLRCSPRSGDLSVYWYQQSLDQGLQFLIQYYNGEERAKGNILERFSAQQFPDLHSELNLSSLELGDSALYFCASSADMSSGNTIYFGEGSWLTVV.

This chain links TRBV5-1 with TRBJ1-2; no clear D gene. The CDR3 runs 13 residues. Germline CDR1 reads SGHRS; CDR2 reads YFSETQ. Trimming shortened V by 3 bases and J by 3 bases, and 9 bases separated the two germline ends. CDR3 amino acids: CASSYELYYGYTF. CDR3 DNA: TGCGCCAGCAGCTACGAGTTGTACTATGGCTACACCTTC.